The source of this TCR beta chain is a study of T cell responses to AZD1222 COVID-19 vaccine (TCRdb year 2021). Context from the whole study: Because spike-specific TCR depth and breadth did not differ between the two schedules, AZD1222 recipients who got a second dose at roughly 4 weeks were pooled with those who got a second dose at roughly 12 weeks. A total of approximately 250 trial participants underwent TCR sequencing, of whom some 200 had received two doses of AZD1222 and around 25 had received two doses of the MenACWY control vaccine. Trial participants were enrolled by age into 18-55, 56-69 and 70-plus year subgroups, with about 150, 28 and 57 TCR-sequenced participants respectively. The full study reports these points: Reportedly, close to half of the unique spike-specific TCRs recognized epitopes lying outside the regions that are mutated in the B.1.351 and B.1.1.7 variants. The 56-69-year group was small, and its depth increase did not reach significance, likely because of low power. Conclusions about previously exposed vaccinees are limited because only six or seven AZD1222 recipients were SARS-CoV-2 seropositive at baseline. Participants were mostly white British, with more females than males. The authors suggested clonal diversity may have been underestimated. Because no day 14 peak-response samples were available, the repertoires could be characterized only after the peak T cell response. The whole spike protein was spanned by vaccine-associated CD4 TCRs, and dominant responses were seen in regions 160-218 and 743-854. Spike-specific TCR breadth and depth rose significantly after two AZD1222 doses compared with day 0 and with MenACWY recipients.

As to this clone: Its antigen specificity is not known. Nothing much larger sits one base from this clone, and base qualities are not available.

The meaning of the sample's time point label: baseline before first vaccination. The vaccinee samples were drawn from two UK trials, COV001 and COV002, one of which was a single-blind randomized controlled phase 2/3 trial testing AZD1222 (ChAdOx1 nCoV-19) in healthy adults. For TCRbeta chain sequencing, PBMC samples were collected from trial participants at day 0 and at day 28 after the second dose. Including cysteine and phenylalanine, the CDR3 has 14 amino acids. The CDR3 DNA has 42 bases and is translated from base 1. Per the germline V gene, SGHTA is the CDR1 and FQGNSA is the CDR2. V gives up 5 bases and J gives up 5 bases, and the segment between their germline ends measures 13 bases. The CDR3 regions of human TCRbeta chains were analyzed by immunosequencing. As for the authors' bioinformatics: TCRs in the repertoires were matched against a reference library of SARS-CoV-2-specific TCRs that had been generated with the MIRA antigen-specificity platform. Breadth meant the fraction of unique TCRs that were SARS-CoV-2-associated, whereas depth meant the fraction of total T cells that were SARS-CoV-2-associated. Using the MIRA data, each spike-specific TCR was assigned both to the spike region to which the TCR was reactive and to a CD4 or CD8 class. Log10-transformed breadth and depth values were compared by one-way ANOVA with Sidak's multiple comparisons tests. TCRdb retrieved this table from immuneACCESS and kept in-frame rearrangements only. Not all clones are present; in checked studies, unresolved V genes account for under half, and no reason is known for the remainder. V and J calls and clone size are as listed in that table; D and trimming were resolved from the DNA. The table for this sample lists tens of thousands of clones; about four fifths of them were counted only once. 20% to 30% of the sample comes from the top ten.

Rearrangement joined TRBV7-2 to TRBJ2-4; the D segment might be TRBD1 or TRBD2, since each matches 5 bases. Sample: peripheral blood, taken on day 0 of AZD1222 vaccination. The receptor comes from an adult in good health. The CDR3 protein is CASSPNRGENIQYF. The DNA is TGTGCCAGCAGCCCCAACCGGGGCGAAAACATTCAGTACTTC.